The T cell receptor (beta chain) described here comes from a study of shared clonotypes between healthy human individuals. Regarding the study as a whole: In a handful of donors, around 5.5% of naive CD4 clonotypes appeared in common.

Among the donors, all were Caucasian adults who lived in Nashville, Tennessee. CDR3 size: 18 residues. Looked up from germline, CDR1 is SGHKS and CDR2 is YYEKEE (reference sequence). V was shortened by 2 bases and J by 0 bases, with 15 bases between the two germline ends. Repertoires were generated with immunoSEQ multiplex PCR, while TCRdb's copy carries only in-frame clones and drops some. There are millions of clones in the sample; roughly nine tenths occur only once, and over 0.12% lies in the top ten. On this clone itself: Its cognate antigen is unknown.

The sequencing sample was made of naive CD4+ T cells sorted from blood. Subset defined: CD45RA+ positively selected. The TCR sequence derives from a man aged 18 to 30 in good health. The genes are TRBV5-5 and TRBJ2-6; tentative D call: TRBD1 (5 bases). The CDR3 here is CASSFRTLTYSGANVLTF. The CDR3 DNA sequence: TGTGCCAGCAGCTTCCGGACACTTACGTACTCTGGGGCCAACGTCCTGACTTTC.